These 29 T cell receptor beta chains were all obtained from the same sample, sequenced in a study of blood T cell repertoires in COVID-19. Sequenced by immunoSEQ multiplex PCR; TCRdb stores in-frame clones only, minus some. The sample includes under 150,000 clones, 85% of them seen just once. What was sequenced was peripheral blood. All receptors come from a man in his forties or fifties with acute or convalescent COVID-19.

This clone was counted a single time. The CDR3 loop is CASSLKQGFVKDYTF. The CDR3 region has the DNA TGCGCCAGCAGCCTAAAACAGGGTTTCGTGAAGGACTACACCTTC. This chain uses TRBV4-3 with TRBJ1-2; a weak D match, TRBD1 (6 bases). The CDR3 spans 15 residues. CDR1 LGHNA and CDR2 YSLEER come from the germline V gene. V lost 4 bases, J lost 10 bases, and 22 bases lay in between.

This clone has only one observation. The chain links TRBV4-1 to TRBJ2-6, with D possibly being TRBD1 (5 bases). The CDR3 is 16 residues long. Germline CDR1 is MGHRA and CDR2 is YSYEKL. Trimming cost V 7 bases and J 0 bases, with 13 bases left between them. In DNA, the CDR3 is TGCGCCAGCAAACCCTGGGGCCACTCTGGGGCCAACGTCCTGACTTTC. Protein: CASKPWGHSGANVLTF.

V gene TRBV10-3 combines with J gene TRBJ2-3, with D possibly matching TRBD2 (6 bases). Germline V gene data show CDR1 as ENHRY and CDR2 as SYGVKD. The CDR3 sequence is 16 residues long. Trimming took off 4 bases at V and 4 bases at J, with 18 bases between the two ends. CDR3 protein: CAISASSGRSADTQYF. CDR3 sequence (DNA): TGTGCCATCAGTGCATCTTCAGGGAGGTCGGCAGATACGCAGTATTTT.

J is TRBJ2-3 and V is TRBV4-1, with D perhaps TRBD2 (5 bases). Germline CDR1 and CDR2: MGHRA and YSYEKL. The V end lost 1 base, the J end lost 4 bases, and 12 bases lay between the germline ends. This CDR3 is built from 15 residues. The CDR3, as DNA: TGCGCCAGCAGCCAAGCTGTTAGCGTCCCAGATACGCAGTATTTT. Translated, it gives CASSQAVSVPDTQYF.

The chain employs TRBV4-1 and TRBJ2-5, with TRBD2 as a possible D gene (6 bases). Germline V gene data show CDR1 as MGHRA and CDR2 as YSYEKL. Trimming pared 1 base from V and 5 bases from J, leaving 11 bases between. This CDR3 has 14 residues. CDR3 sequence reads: CASSQVPGVETQYF. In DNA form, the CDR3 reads TGCGCCAGCAGCCAAGTCCCGGGGGTGGAGACCCAGTACTTC.

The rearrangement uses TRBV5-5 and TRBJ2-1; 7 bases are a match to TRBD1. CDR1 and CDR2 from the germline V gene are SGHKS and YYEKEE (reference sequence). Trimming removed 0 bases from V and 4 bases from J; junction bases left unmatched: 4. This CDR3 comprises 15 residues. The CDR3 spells CASSLGLTGYNEQFF. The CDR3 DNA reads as TGTGCCAGCAGCTTGGGTTTGACAGGGTACAATGAGCAGTTCTTC.

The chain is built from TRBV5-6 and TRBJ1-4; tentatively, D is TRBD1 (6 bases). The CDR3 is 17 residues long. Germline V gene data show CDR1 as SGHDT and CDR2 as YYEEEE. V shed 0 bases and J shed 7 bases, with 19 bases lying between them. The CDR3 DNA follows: TGTGCCAGCAGCTTGGGGGAAGGACAGCTCCTTGGTGAAAAACTGTTTTTT. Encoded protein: CASSLGEGQLLGEKLFF.

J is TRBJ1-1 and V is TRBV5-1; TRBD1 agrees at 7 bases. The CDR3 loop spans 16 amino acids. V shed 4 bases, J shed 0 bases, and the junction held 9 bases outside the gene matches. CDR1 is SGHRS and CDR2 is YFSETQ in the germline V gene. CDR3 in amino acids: CASSNAGGRMNTEAFF. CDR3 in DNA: TGCGCCAGCAGCAATGCAGGGGGAAGAATGAACACTGAAGCTTTCTTT.

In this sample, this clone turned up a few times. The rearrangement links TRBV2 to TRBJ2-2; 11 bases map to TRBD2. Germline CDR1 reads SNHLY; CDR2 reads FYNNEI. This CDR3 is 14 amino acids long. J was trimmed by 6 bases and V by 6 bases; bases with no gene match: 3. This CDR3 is CASRGTSGSGELFF. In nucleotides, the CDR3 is TGTGCCAGCAGGGGGACTAGCGGCTCCGGGGAGCTGTTTTTT.

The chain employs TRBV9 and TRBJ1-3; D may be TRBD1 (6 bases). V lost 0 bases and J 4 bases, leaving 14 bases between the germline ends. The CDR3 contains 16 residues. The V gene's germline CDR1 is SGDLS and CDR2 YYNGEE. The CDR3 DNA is TGTGCCAGCAGCGTAGCAGGTCAGGGGTCGGGAAACACCATATATTTT. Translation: CASSVAGQGSGNTIYF.

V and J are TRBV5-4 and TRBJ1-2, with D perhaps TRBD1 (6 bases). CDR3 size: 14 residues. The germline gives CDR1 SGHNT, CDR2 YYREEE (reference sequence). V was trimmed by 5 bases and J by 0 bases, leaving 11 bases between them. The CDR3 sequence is CASRRTAANYGYTF. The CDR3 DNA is TGTGCCAGCAGAAGGACAGCTGCTAACTATGGCTACACCTTC. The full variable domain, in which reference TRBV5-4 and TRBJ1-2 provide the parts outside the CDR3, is ETGVTQSPTHLIKTRGQQVTLRCSSQSGHNTVSWYQQALGQGPQFIFQYYREEENGRGNFPPRFSGLQFPNYSSELNVNALELDDSALYLCASRRTAANYGYTFGSGTRLTVV.

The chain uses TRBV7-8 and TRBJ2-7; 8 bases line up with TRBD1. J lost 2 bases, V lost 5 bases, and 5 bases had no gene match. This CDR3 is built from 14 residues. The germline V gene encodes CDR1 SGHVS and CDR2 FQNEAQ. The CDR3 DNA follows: TGTGCCAGCAGCCCCTGGACAGGGCCCTACGAGCAGTACTTC. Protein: CASSPWTGPYEQYF. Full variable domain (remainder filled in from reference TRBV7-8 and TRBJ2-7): GAGVSQSPRYKVAKRGQDVALRCDPISGHVSLFWYQQALGQGPEFLTYFQNEAQLDKSGLPSDRFFAERPEGSVSTLKIQRTQQEDSAVYLCASSPWTGPYEQYFGPGTRLTVT.

CDR3 DNA sequence: TGTGCCTGGAGTAGTTGGGACAGTAATTCACCCCTCCACTTT. This gives the protein CAWSSWDSNSPLHF. The chain combines TRBV30 with TRBJ1-6; TRBD1 aligns across 7 bases. The CDR3 is 14 residues long. V shed 2 bases and J 6 bases; nucleotides not matched to a gene: 4. Germline loops: CDR1 GTSNPN, CDR2 SVGIG (reference sequence). Combining the CDR3 with reference TRBV30 and TRBJ1-6 gives the whole variable domain SQTIHQWPATLVQPVGSPLSLECTVEGTSNPNLYWYRQAAGRGLQLLFYSVGIGQISSEVPQNLSASRPQDRQFILSSKKLLLSDSGFYLCAWSSWDSNSPLHFGNGTRLTVT.

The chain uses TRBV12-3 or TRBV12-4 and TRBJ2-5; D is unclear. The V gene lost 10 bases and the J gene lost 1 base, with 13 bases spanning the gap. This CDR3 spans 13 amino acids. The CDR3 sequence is CATSITRQETQYF. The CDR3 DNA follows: TGTGCCACATCCATTACACGCCAAGAGACCCAGTACTTC.

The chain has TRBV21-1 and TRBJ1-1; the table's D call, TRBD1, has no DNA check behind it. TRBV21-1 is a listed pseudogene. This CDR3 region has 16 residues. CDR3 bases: TGTGCCAGCAGCGATGGACAGGGTGGCTCGAACACTGAAGCTTTCTTT. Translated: CASSDGQGGSNTEAFF.

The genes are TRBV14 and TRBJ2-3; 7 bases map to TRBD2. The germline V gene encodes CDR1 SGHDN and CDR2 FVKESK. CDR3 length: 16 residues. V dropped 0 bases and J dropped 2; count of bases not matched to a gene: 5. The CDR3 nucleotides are TGTGCCAGCAGCCAAGATCGGCTAGCGGTCACAGATACGCAGTATTTT. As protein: CASSQDRLAVTDTQYF.

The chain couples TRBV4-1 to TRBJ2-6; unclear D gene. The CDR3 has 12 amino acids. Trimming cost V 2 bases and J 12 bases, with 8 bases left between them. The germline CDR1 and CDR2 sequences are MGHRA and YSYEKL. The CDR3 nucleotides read TGCGCCAGCAGCCAACCCCCCTCCGTCCTGACTTTC. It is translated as CASSQPPSVLTF.

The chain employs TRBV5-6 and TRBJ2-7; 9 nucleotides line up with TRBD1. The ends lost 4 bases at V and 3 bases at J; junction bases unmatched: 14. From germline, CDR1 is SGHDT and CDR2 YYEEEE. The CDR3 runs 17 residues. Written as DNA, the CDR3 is TGTGCCAGCAGCAGTGAGTTTAGGGGACAGGGAATCTACGAGCAGTACTTC. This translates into CASSSEFRGQGIYEQYF.

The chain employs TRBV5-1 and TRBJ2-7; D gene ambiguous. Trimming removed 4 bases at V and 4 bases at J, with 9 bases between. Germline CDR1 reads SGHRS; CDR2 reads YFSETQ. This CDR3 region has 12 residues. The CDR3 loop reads CASSPDLYEQYF. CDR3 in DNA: TGCGCCAGCAGCCCTGACTTGTACGAGCAGTACTTC.

The DNA of the CDR3 is TGTGCCAGCAGCTTAACGGGACAGGAGACCTACGAGCAGTACTTC. It specifies CASSLTGQETYEQYF. The genes are TRBV5-5 and TRBJ2-7; TRBD1 matches 8 bases. Germline trimming cut 2 bases from V and 2 bases from J; bases unmatched to any gene: 6. Germline CDR1 is SGHKS and CDR2 is YYEKEE (reference sequence). This CDR3 comprises 15 residues. The whole variable domain, filled in from reference TRBV5-5 and TRBJ2-7, reads DAGVTQSPTHLIKTRGQQVTLRCSPISGHKSVSWYQQVLGQGPQFIFQYYEKEERGRGNFPDRFSARQFPNYSSELNVNALLLGDSALYLCASSLTGQETYEQYFGPGTRLTVT.

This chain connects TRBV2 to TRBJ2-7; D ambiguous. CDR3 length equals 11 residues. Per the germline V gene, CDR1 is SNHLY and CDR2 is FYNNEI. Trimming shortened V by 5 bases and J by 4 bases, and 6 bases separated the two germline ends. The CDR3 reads CASSSLYEQYF. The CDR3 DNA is TGTGCCAGCAGTTCCTTATACGAGCAGTACTTC.

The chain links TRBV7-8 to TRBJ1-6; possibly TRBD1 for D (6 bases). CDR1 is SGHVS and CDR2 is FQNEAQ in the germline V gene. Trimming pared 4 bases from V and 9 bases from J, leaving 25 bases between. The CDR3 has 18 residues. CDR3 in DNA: TGTGCCAGCAGCTCTAACGCCAGGGGCACGGAGAGGGGTTCACCCCTCCACTTT. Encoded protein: CASSSNARGTERGSPLHF.

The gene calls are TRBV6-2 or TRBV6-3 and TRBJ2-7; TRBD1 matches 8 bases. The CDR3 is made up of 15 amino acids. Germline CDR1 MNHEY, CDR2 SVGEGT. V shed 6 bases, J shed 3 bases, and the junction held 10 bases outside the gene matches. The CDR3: CASSPTGAEHYEQYF. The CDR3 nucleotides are TGTGCCAGCAGCCCGACAGGGGCCGAACACTACGAGCAGTACTTC.

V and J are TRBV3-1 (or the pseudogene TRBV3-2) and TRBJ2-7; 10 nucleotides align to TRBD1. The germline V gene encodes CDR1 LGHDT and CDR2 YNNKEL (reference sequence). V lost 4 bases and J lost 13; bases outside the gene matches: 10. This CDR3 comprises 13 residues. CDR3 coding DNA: TGTGCCAGCAGCCGGGACAGGGGAAGAGCATGCTACTTC. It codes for CASSRDRGRACYF.

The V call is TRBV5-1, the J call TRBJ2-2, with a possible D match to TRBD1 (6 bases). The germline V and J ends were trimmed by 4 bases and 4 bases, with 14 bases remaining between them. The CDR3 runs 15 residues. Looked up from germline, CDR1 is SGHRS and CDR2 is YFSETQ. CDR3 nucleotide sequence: TGCGCCAGCAGCCTAACAGGGATAGGCACCGGGGAGCTGTTTTTT. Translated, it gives CASSLTGIGTGELFF.

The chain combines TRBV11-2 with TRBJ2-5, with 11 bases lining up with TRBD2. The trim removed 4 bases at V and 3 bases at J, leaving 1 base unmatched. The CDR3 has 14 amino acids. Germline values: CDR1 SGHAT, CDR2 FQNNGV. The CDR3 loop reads CASSSGLAEETQYF. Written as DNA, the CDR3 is TGTGCCAGCAGCTCGGGACTAGCGGAAGAGACCCAGTACTTC.

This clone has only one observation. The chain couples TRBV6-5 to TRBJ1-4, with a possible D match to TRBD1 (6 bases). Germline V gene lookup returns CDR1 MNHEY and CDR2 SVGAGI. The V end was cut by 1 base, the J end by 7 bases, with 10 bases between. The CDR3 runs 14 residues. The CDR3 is CASSYLGAGEKLFF. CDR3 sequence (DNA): TGTGCCAGCAGTTACTTGGGGGCCGGTGAAAAACTGTTTTTT.

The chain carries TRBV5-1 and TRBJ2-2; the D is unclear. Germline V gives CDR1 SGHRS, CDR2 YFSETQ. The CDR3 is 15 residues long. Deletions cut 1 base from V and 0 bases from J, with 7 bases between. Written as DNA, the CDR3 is TGCGCCAGCAGCTTGAGAGGATCGAACACCGGGGAGCTGTTTTTT. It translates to CASSLRGSNTGELFF.

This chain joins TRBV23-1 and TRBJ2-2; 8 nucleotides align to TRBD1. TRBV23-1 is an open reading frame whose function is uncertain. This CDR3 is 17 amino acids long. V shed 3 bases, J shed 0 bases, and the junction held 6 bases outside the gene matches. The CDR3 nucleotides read TGCGCCAGCAGTCATTACAGGGGGTCGGCGAACACCGGGGAGCTGTTTTTT. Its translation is CASSHYRGSANTGELFF.